A single sample is the source of the 29 T cell receptor beta chains below, sequenced in a study of blood T cells in healthy people across ages. Combining a sample-barcoded 5' primer with a J-beta primer mix, a second PCR ran for roughly 6 to 12 cycles. In TCRdb, the 5' RACE reads were re-called with MiXCR into one record per CDR3 protein. The sample holds around 990,000 distinct CDR3 sequences, roughly two fifths seen once. The sequenced sample consisted of blood. These TCRs come from a man aged 18 to 30 in good health.

This clonotype was counted only a few times. The chain recombines TRBV20-1 with TRBJ1-4; tentatively, D is TRBD1 (5 bases). The CDR3 sequence is 12 residues long. Germline assignment: CDR1 DFQATT and CDR2 SNEGSKA (reference sequence). The V end lost 0 bases, the J end lost 8 bases, and 7 bases lay between the germline ends. CDR3 coding DNA: TGCAGTGCTAGAGACAGGGCCGAAAAACTGTTTTTT. It translates to CSARDRAEKLFF.

This clonotype was detected a few times. This rearrangement joins TRBV4-1 to TRBJ2-2, with 11 bases aligning to TRBD2. Germline V gene sequence: CDR1 MGHRA, CDR2 YSYEKL. The ends lost 3 bases at V and 1 base at J; junction bases unmatched: 4. The CDR3 consists of 17 residues. The CDR3 spells CASSQLAGGGNTGELFF. DNA of the CDR3: TGCGCCAGCAGCCAGCTAGCGGGGGGAGGGAACACCGGGGAGCTGTTTTTT.

The chain employs TRBV20-1 and TRBJ2-7, with D maybe TRBD1 (5 bases). This CDR3 is 14 amino acids long. The germline V and J ends were trimmed by 3 bases and 7 bases, with 19 bases remaining between them. Germline V gene lookup returns CDR1 DFQATT and CDR2 SNEGSKA (reference sequence). DNA of the CDR3: TGCAGTGCTAGGGTGGGGCTTAGTAGGAATGAGCAGTACTTC. As protein: CSARVGLSRNEQYF.

The chain uses TRBV7-9 and TRBJ1-1, with unresolved D. The germline CDR1 and CDR2 sequences are SEHNR and FQNEAQ (reference sequence). This CDR3 has 13 residues. V lost 3 bases and J lost 8, with 13 bases in between. CDR3 bases: TGTGCCAGCAGCTTCGGTGCCCCGGCCGAAGCTTTCTTT. Encoded protein: CASSFGAPAEAFF.

This clonotype was counted between two and nine times. The chain is built from TRBV4-1 and TRBJ1-5; 9 bases line up with TRBD1. V trimming: 0 bases; J trimming: 6 bases; junction bases outside the gene matches: 0. CDR3 size: 14 residues. CDR1 is MGHRA, CDR2 YSYEKL, per germline. This CDR3 reads CASSQEQGAQPQHF. As DNA, the CDR3 is TGCGCCAGCAGCCAAGAACAGGGGGCTCAGCCCCAGCATTTT.

In this sample, this clonotype turned up a few times. This chain uses TRBV3-1 with TRBJ1-4, with D unclear. V lost 0 bases and J 5 bases, leaving 7 bases between the germline ends. Germline CDR1 is LGHDT and CDR2 is YNNKEL (reference sequence). The CDR3 has 14 residues. DNA for the CDR3: TGTGCCAGCAGCCAAGATGTCTCCAATGAAAAACTGTTTTTT. Residues: CASSQDVSNEKLFF.

This clonotype was observed a few times. The chain carries TRBV20-1 and TRBJ2-1; unclear D gene. V gave up 4 bases and J gave up 6 bases, with 13 bases separating them. This CDR3 region has 13 residues. Germline V gene data show CDR1 as DFQATT and CDR2 as SNEGSKA (reference sequence). This CDR3 reads CSATPPVANEQFF. The DNA for the CDR3 is TGCAGTGCTACTCCACCGGTGGCCAATGAGCAGTTCTTC.

This clonotype was detected only a few times. This chain connects TRBV2 to TRBJ2-5; D is perhaps TRBD1 (6 bases). Germline values: CDR1 SNHLY, CDR2 FYNNEI. V dropped 4 bases and J dropped 11 bases, with 23 bases sitting between them. The CDR3 loop spans 15 amino acids. CDR3 in amino acids: CASSGPTGLDNEQYF. CDR3 DNA sequence: TGTGCCAGCAGTGGACCAACAGGGCTGGACAATGAGCAGTACTTC.

V is TRBV7-9 and J is TRBJ1-2; 7 bases agree with TRBD1. CDR3 length equals 15 residues. The V gene end was trimmed by 3 bases and the J gene end by 6 bases; junction bases not matched to a gene: 10. Looked up from germline, CDR1 is SEHNR and CDR2 is FQNEAQ (reference sequence). The CDR3 sequence is CASSFSSATGDGYTF. For the CDR3, the DNA is TGTGCCAGCAGCTTTTCGTCGGCCACAGGGGATGGCTACACCTTC.

V and J are TRBV20-1 and TRBJ2-5, with 8 nucleotides matching TRBD1. With V trimmed by 7 bases and J by 3 bases, 10 bases remained unmatched. Per the germline V gene, CDR1 is DFQATT and CDR2 is SNEGSKA (reference sequence). CDR3 length equals 14 residues. The CDR3 loop is CSVTPGQEEETQYF. CDR3 in DNA: TGCAGTGTTACGCCGGGACAGGAGGAAGAGACCCAGTACTTC.

The rearrangement links TRBV20-1 to TRBJ2-5; D is uncertain. Germline CDR1 and CDR2: DFQATT and SNEGSKA (reference sequence). The germline V and J ends were trimmed by 3 bases and 1 base, with 15 bases remaining between them. This CDR3 region has 15 residues. CDR3 sequence: CSARPSTLVQETQYF. Written as DNA, the CDR3 is TGCAGTGCTAGGCCCTCCACCCTCGTCCAAGAGACCCAGTACTTC.

This clonotype was seen a few times. The junction departs from germline at one end; a sequencing error may be responsible. The chain couples TRBV7-7 to TRBJ2-7; possibly TRBD1 for D (5 bases). The CDR3 spans 14 residues. Germline V gives CDR1 SSHAT, CDR2 FNYEAQ (reference sequence). The DNA for the CDR3 is TGTGCTAGCAGCTTACGGCAGGGTAATTACGAGCAGTACTTC. Residues: CASSLRQGNYEQYF. The variable domain in full, completed from reference TRBV7-7 and TRBJ2-7, reads GAGVSQSPRYKVTKRGQDVTLRCDPISSHATLYWYQQALGQGPEFLTYFNYEAQPDKSGLPSDRFSAERPEGSISTLTIQRTEQRDSAMYRCASSLRQGNYEQYFGPGTRLTVT.

This clonotype was counted only a few times. The genes are TRBV6-6 and TRBJ1-5, with D uncertain. The CDR3 totals 15 residues. Germline V gene lookup returns CDR1 MNHNY and CDR2 SVGAGI (reference sequence). Trimming removed 6 bases at V and 2 bases at J, with 14 bases between. The chain's CDR3 is CASSLILKGNQPQHF. The DNA of the CDR3 is TGTGCCAGCAGCCTGATCCTTAAAGGCAATCAGCCCCAGCATTTT.

The chain has TRBV13 and TRBJ2-2; no definite D call. The germline V and J ends were trimmed by 10 bases and 1 base, with 13 bases remaining between them. Looked up from germline, CDR1 is PRHDT and CDR2 is FYEKMQ (reference sequence). This CDR3 contains 14 residues. CDR3 in amino acids: CATLSALNTGELFF. CDR3 DNA: TGTGCCACCCTAAGTGCCCTGAACACCGGGGAGCTGTTTTTT.

This clonotype was picked up a small number of times. The rearrangement uses TRBV30 and TRBJ1-1; 7 bases line up with TRBD1. The germline V gene encodes CDR1 GTSNPN and CDR2 SVGIG (reference sequence). The CDR3 runs 15 residues. Trimming at V came to 2 bases and at J to 2 bases, leaving 8 bases not matched to a gene. In nucleotides, the CDR3 is TGTGCCTGGAGTATGACTCGACAGGGCAACACTGAAGCTTTCTTT. Protein: CAWSMTRQGNTEAFF.

This clonotype was counted ten times or more. The rearrangement links TRBV12-3 or TRBV12-4 to TRBJ2-5; unclear D gene. V was cut by 8 bases and J by 5 bases, with 9 bases left in between. CDR3 size: 11 residues. In DNA form, the CDR3 reads TGTGCCAGCGGCAGTGGGGAGACCCAGTACTTC. It is translated as CASGSGETQYF.

This clonotype was seen a handful of times. V and J are TRBV10-3 and TRBJ2-7; perhaps TRBD1 as D (6 bases). Germline V lookup: CDR1 ENHRY, CDR2 SYGVKD. The CDR3 runs 14 residues. The V gene lost 6 bases and the J gene lost 2 bases, with 14 bases spanning the gap. DNA of the CDR3: TGTGCCATCAGGCAGGCTAGGGGGACCTACGAGCAGTACTTC. This codes for CAIRQARGTYEQYF.

The gene calls are TRBV9 and TRBJ2-3, with D perhaps matching TRBD2 (6 bases). The CDR3 loop spans 15 amino acids. Trimming stripped 0 bases from V and 2 bases from J, with 10 bases between. Germline-derived CDR1 and CDR2 are SGDLS and YYNGEE. The CDR3 is CASSVGGGYTDTQYF. Written as DNA, the CDR3 is TGTGCCAGCAGCGTAGGAGGAGGGTACACAGATACGCAGTATTTT.

The genes are TRBV7-2 and TRBJ1-1, with unresolved D. The CDR3 is 13 residues long. Per germline, CDR1 SGHTA and CDR2 FQGNSA. Trimming left V 5 bases short and J 5 bases short, with 12 bases between. The DNA of the CDR3 is TGTGCCAGCAGCCTTTTGTCAGAAACTGAAGCTTTCTTT. Translating gives CASSLLSETEAFF.

This clonotype was observed a handful of times. The chain links TRBV13 to TRBJ2-1; D may be TRBD2 (7 bases). Trimming cost V 5 bases and J 8 bases, with 16 bases left between them. Germline loops: CDR1 PRHDT, CDR2 FYEKMQ (reference sequence). The CDR3 runs 14 residues. The CDR3, as DNA: TGTGCCAGCAGCCGGGGGGACAAAGCATATGAGCAGTTCTTC. This codes for CASSRGDKAYEQFF. The full variable domain, completed using reference TRBV13 and TRBJ2-1, is AAGVIQSPRHLIKEKRETATLKCYPIPRHDTVYWYQQGPGQDPQFLISFYEKMQSDKGSIPDRFSAQQFSDYHSELNMSSLELGDSALYFCASSRGDKAYEQFFGPGTRLTVL.

This clonotype was picked up a small number of times. The V and J genes are TRBV12-3 or TRBV12-4 and TRBJ1-5; 9 positions match TRBD1. The CDR3 totals 16 residues. The V segment lost 6 bases and the J segment 5 bases; nucleotides outside the gene matches: 11. The CDR3 protein is CASSPGGTGNHQPQHF. CDR3 sequence (DNA): TGTGCCAGCAGCCCTGGAGGGACAGGGAATCATCAGCCCCAGCATTTT.

The chain is built from TRBV20-1 and TRBJ2-7; D unclear. The germline V and J ends were trimmed by 0 bases and 9 bases, with 9 bases remaining between them. Looked up from germline, CDR1 is DFQATT and CDR2 is SNEGSKA (reference sequence). The CDR3 extends over 11 amino acids. In DNA form, the CDR3 reads TGCAGTGCTAGAGATGGATATAGGCAGTACTTC. Translating it yields CSARDGYRQYF.

CDR3 in amino acids: CASNGEGTYNEQFF. The CDR3 nucleotides are TGTGCCTCGAACGGGGAGGGAACCTACAATGAGCAGTTCTTC. This chain connects TRBV19 to TRBJ2-1, with 7 bases fitting TRBD2. The CDR3 contains 14 residues. The V gene's germline CDR1 is LNHDA and CDR2 SQIVND (reference sequence). The junction had 9 bases not matched to a gene; V was cut back by 11 bases and J by 2 bases.

The rearrangement joins TRBV20-1 to TRBJ2-2; 11 bases match TRBD1. CDR3 length: 14 residues. Germline values: CDR1 DFQATT, CDR2 SNEGSKA (reference sequence). After removal of 6 bases from V and 4 bases from J, the junction contained 4 bases not matched to a gene. The DNA of the CDR3 is TGCAGTGCCCCGGACAGGGGGCGCACCGGGGAGCTGTTTTTT. It translates to CSAPDRGRTGELFF.

The chain employs TRBV7-9 and TRBJ2-1, with D maybe TRBD1 (6 bases). The CDR3 covers 15 residues. V was pared by 5 bases and J by 0 bases, with 11 bases between. The V gene's germline CDR1 is SEHNR and CDR2 FQNEAQ (reference sequence). The CDR3 here is CASSGTGISYNEQFF. The CDR3, as DNA: TGTGCCAGCAGCGGAACAGGGATCTCCTACAATGAGCAGTTCTTC. The full variable domain, its missing parts supplied by reference TRBV7-9 and TRBJ2-1, is DTGVSQNPRHKITKRGQNVTFRCDPISEHNRLYWYRQTLGQGPEFLTYFQNEAQLEKSRLLSDRFSAERPKGSFSTLEIQRTEQGDSAMYLCASSGTGISYNEQFFGPGTRLTVL.

The chain recombines TRBV29-1 with TRBJ2-1; TRBD1 is a possible D gene (5 bases). With 4 bases removed from V and 2 bases from J, the gap between germline ends came to 12 bases. Germline V gene lookup returns CDR1 SQVTM and CDR2 ANQGSEA. The CDR3 length is 14 residues. The CDR3 DNA reads TGCAGCGTTGGGCACAGGCTGGCCTACAATGAGCAGTTCTTC. Translation: CSVGHRLAYNEQFF.

In this sample, this clonotype turned up once. J is TRBJ1-4 and V is TRBV25-1; TRBD1 is a possible D gene (5 bases). Trimming shortened V by 4 bases and J by 0 bases, and 18 bases separated the two germline ends. The CDR3 is 18 amino acids. Germline CDR1 reads MGHDK; CDR2 reads SYGVNS. CDR3 region: CASSGFGDRFSTNEKLFF. The CDR3 DNA follows: TGTGCCAGCAGTGGATTTGGAGACAGATTCTCAACTAATGAAAAACTGTTTTTT.

V gene TRBV29-1 combines with J gene TRBJ2-3; perhaps TRBD2 as D (5 bases). With 7 bases removed from V and 1 base from J, the gap between germline ends came to 15 bases. There are 14 residues in the CDR3. CDR1 is SQVTM and CDR2 is ANQGSEA in the germline V gene. The chain's CDR3 is CSEVGGSGTDTQYF. CDR3 DNA: TGCAGCGAGGTTGGCGGGTCTGGCACAGATACGCAGTATTTT.

This chain uses TRBV6-6 with TRBJ2-5; the match to TRBD2 covers 9 bases. Germline-derived CDR1 and CDR2 are MNHNY and SVGAGI (reference sequence). V trimming: 5 bases; J trimming: 0 bases; junction bases outside the gene matches: 4. CDR3 length equals 15 residues. CDR3 residues: CASSLAGMYQETQYF. As DNA, the CDR3 is TGTGCCAGCAGTCTAGCGGGGATGTACCAAGAGACCCAGTACTTC.